Listed here are 11 T cell receptor beta chains from one sample, sequenced in a study of blood T cell repertoires in COVID-19 (dated by TCRdb to between 2020 and 2021). Library prep was done by the immunoSEQ multiplex PCR assay. As stored in TCRdb, this immuneACCESS dataset retains in-frame rearrangements with V and J assigned. A fraction of the clones does not appear; measured against another copy, unresolved V genes explain less than half of the discrepancy, and the remainder lacks a known reason. In this sample the table shows about 280,000 clones, 88% of which occur a single time. The biggest ten clones account for approximately 1% of the sample. Sequenced: PBMCs or T cells enriched from blood (not recorded which). The origin of the receptors is a woman in her 30s who had recovered from COVID-19.

V and J are TRBV4-3 and TRBJ2-2; 10 positions match TRBD2. The germline V gene has CDR1 LGHNA and CDR2 YSLEER. Trimming cost V 1 base and J 6 bases; bases outside gene matches: 5. CDR3 length equals 16 residues. DNA for the CDR3: TGCGCCAGCAGCCAAGTTCTAGCGGGGGAAGCCGGGGAGCTGTTTTTT. It is translated as CASSQVLAGEAGELFF.

The rearrangement joins TRBV5-1 to TRBJ2-7; 9 nucleotides agree with TRBD2. Germline V gene data show CDR1 as SGHRS and CDR2 as YFSETQ. The trim removed 4 bases at V and 3 bases at J, leaving 8 bases unmatched. CDR3 length: 15 amino acids. CDR3 sequence: CASSATSGSIYEQYF. CDR3 in DNA: TGCGCCAGCAGCGCGACTAGCGGAAGTATCTACGAGCAGTACTTC.

The chain uses TRBV4-1 and TRBJ1-5, with a tentative D call TRBD1 (6 bases). Deletions cut 0 bases from V and 6 bases from J, with 12 bases between. Germline CDR1 is MGHRA and CDR2 is YSYEKL. The CDR3 sequence is 15 residues long. The CDR3 reads CASSQDQGFGQPQHF. The CDR3 DNA sequence: TGCGCCAGCAGCCAAGATCAGGGGTTTGGTCAGCCCCAGCATTTT.

The V call is TRBV27, the J call TRBJ2-7, with D maybe TRBD2 (6 bases). The CDR3 has 12 amino acids. The germline V gene encodes CDR1 MNHEY and CDR2 SMNVEV (reference sequence). The V end was cut by 2 bases, the J end by 6 bases, with 8 bases between. CDR3 coding DNA: TGTGCCAGCAGTTTACGGGGGACCGAGCAGTACTTC. Translating it yields CASSLRGTEQYF.

The chain combines TRBV30 with TRBJ1-5; D is undetermined. The CDR3 has 22 residues. Trimming stripped 2 bases from V and 4 bases from J, with 36 bases between. The germline V gene encodes CDR1 GTSNPN and CDR2 SVGIG (reference sequence). CDR3 in DNA: TGTGCCTGGAGTAGATCGCCCGGGAATCGTCAGACGACGTTTTATGGTAATCAGCCCCAGCATTTT. It yields the protein CAWSRSPGNRQTTFYGNQPQHF.

The V gene is TRBV28, the J gene TRBJ1-5; no reliable D call. The CDR3 consists of 16 residues. V was shortened by 5 bases and J by 5 bases, with 19 bases between the two germline ends. Germline CDR1 reads MDHEN; CDR2 reads SYDVKM. This CDR3 reads CASSVSGSNFDQPQHF. The CDR3 DNA sequence: TGTGCCAGCAGTGTCTCCGGGAGCAACTTTGATCAGCCCCAGCATTTT.

This clone occurred once. This specimen includes other DNA sequences encoding the same CDR3. J is TRBJ1-1 and V is TRBV30, with 8 bases that match TRBD1. The CDR3 is made up of 12 amino acids. CDR1 is GTSNPN, CDR2 SVGIG, per germline (reference sequence). V was pared by 5 bases and J by 4 bases, with 3 bases of the junction left unmatched. CDR3 nucleotides: TGTGCCTGGGGACAGGGAGGCACTGAAGCTTTCTTT. Translation gives CAWGQGGTEAFF.

This chain links TRBV9 with TRBJ2-7, with D possibly matching TRBD1 (6 bases). The CDR3 runs to 14 residues. CDR1 is SGDLS and CDR2 is YYNGEE in the germline V gene. The V end was cut by 4 bases, the J end by 3 bases, with 14 bases between. CDR3 protein: CASSPTGSGYEQYF. The CDR3 coding sequence is TGTGCCAGCAGCCCGACAGGCTCCGGCTACGAGCAGTACTTC. Full variable domain (missing parts from reference TRBV9 and TRBJ2-7): DSGVTQTPKHLITATGQRVTLRCSPRSGDLSVYWYQQSLDQGLQFLIQYYNGEERAKGNILERFSAQQFPDLHSELNLSSLELGDSALYFCASSPTGSGYEQYFGPGTRLTVT.

The gene calls are TRBV15 and TRBJ1-5, with D tentatively TRBD1 (6 bases). CDR1 and CDR2 (germline): LNHNV, YYDKDF (reference sequence). The CDR3 has 17 residues. Trimming removed 0 bases at V and 0 bases at J, with 12 bases between. The CDR3, as DNA: TGTGCCACCAGCAGAGATTACAGGGCGGATAGCAATCAGCCCCAGCATTTT. As protein: CATSRDYRADSNQPQHF.

CDR3 in amino acids: CASSPGTGGGGYTF. The DNA for the CDR3 is TGTGCCAGCAGCCCCGGGACAGGGGGGGGTGGCTACACCTTC. The chain uses TRBV7-3 and TRBJ1-2, with TRBD1 identical over 11 bases. This CDR3 has 14 amino acids. Losses at the gene ends were 5 bases for V and 7 bases for J; bases not matched to a gene: 6. Germline CDR1 and CDR2: SGHTA and FQGTGA.

The rearrangement links TRBV10-1 to TRBJ2-2, with TRBD1 matching over 8 bases. The V gene's germline CDR1 is WNHNN and CDR2 SYGVQD (reference sequence). CDR3 length: 15 residues. J lost 1 base, V lost 6 bases, and 4 bases had no gene match. This CDR3 is CASSHGQGNTGELFF. The CDR3 nucleotides read TGCGCCAGCAGCCATGGACAGGGGAACACCGGGGAGCTGTTTTTT.